This entry features one TCR beta chain sequence. This clone's antigen is unknown. No per-base quality is available; no much larger clone lies one base away. The donors belonged to the validation cohort of around 110 subjects, which was separate from the roughly 670-subject first cohort. The data were obtained in a study of cytomegalovirus exposure and HLA in healthy donors (dated by TCRdb to 2017 to 2019). Turning to the overall study: The 670 or so repertoires of the first cohort and the approximately 130 validation repertoires were produced on the same platform, according to a later analysis. The study aimed to test whether signatures of past pathogen exposure could be identified by cataloging public T cell receptors. Besides the first cohort of hundreds of subjects, a separate validation cohort made up of some 110 different subjects was used. The study combined high-throughput TCR immunosequencing, statistical association of individual TCRs with disease status, and machine learning to predict cytomegalovirus infection status. The research as a whole found: It was suggested by the authors that the approach could potentially be generalized to other disease states and immunological phenotypes. Across donors, most TCR sequences were observed very rarely, whereas some public TCRs were present in many individuals. In a later analysis, TCRs clustered in the first cohort were found to also tend to co-occur in the 120 validation repertoires, with 90% to 95% of cluster scores above 0. A total of 150 or so TCR beta chains were listed by the study as associated with cytomegalovirus. The classifier was reported to diagnose cytomegalovirus status with high specificity and sensitivity in both the original and validation cohorts. Three of the identified cytomegalovirus-associated TCR beta chains were confirmed in vitro to be specific for cytomegalovirus antigens. The validation cohort had no HLA typing available for a later analysis, so co-occurrence within that cohort was assessed over all 120 repertoires.

The library was made by the immunoSEQ multiplex PCR assay. The original pipeline was this. A statistical classification framework was built for diagnosing cytomegalovirus status from the catalog of TCR beta chain sequences. TCRdb retrieved this table from immuneACCESS and kept in-frame rearrangements only. Not all clones are present; in checked studies, unresolved V genes account for under half, and no reason is known for the remainder. That table supplies the V and J calls and clone size; D and trimming were determined from the DNA. Across this sample there are about 300,000 clones, with around nine tenths seen only once. The biggest ten clones account for about 0.86% of the sample. The source of this sequence is a woman aged 18-35 years in good health and CMV-seronegative. Sequences were obtained from PBMCs.

CDR3 sequence: CASSPIRGRTSGRGDYEQYF. The sequenced DNA: TGTGCCAGCAGCCCGATCCGCGGACGGACTAGCGGGAGGGGAGACTACGAGCAGTACTTC. Recombination linked TRBV28 to TRBJ2-7, with 15 central nucleotides matching TRBD2. Sequences MDHEN (CDR1) and SYDVKM (CDR2) are obtained from the germline V gene. Including cysteine and phenylalanine, the CDR3 has 20 amino acids. Only the CDR3 DNA stays, 60 bases, in frame from base 1. Clipping removes 6 bases from V and 3 bases from J, with 18 as the unmatched junction base count.